This TCR beta chain was found in a study of blood T cell repertoires in COVID-19. Using immunoSEQ multiplex PCR, the repertoire was profiled, and TCRdb retains in-frame clones only, with some absent. Of some 200,000 clones in the sample, nearly 80% were seen once. CDR1 is LGHDT, CDR2 YNNKEL, per germline (reference sequence). Trimming cost V 0 bases and J 0 bases, with 13 bases left between them. The CDR3 sequence is 17 residues long. V is TRBV3-1 (or the pseudogene TRBV3-2) and J is TRBJ2-3; no clear D. The receptor was isolated from a woman aged 70-85 years with acute or convalescent COVID-19. The material sequenced was peripheral blood. CDR3 bases: TGTGCCAGCAGCCAAGATGTAATAGCAGCTAGCACAGATACGCAGTATTTT. It translates to CASSQDVIAASTDTQYF.